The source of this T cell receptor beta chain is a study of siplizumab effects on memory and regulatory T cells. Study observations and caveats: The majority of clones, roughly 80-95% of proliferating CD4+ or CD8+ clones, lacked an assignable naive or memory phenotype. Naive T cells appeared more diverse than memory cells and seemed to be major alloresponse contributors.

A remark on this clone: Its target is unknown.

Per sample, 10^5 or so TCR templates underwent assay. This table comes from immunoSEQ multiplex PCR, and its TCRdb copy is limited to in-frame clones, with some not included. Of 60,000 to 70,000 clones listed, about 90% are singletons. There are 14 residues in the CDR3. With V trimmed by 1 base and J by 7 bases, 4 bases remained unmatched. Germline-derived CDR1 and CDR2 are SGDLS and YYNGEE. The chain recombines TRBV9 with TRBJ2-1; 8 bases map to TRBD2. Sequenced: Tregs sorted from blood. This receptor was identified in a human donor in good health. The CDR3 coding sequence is TGTGCCAGCAGCGTACTAGCGGGTGCGAATGAGCAGTTCTTC. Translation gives CASSVLAGANEQFF.